The clone carrying this T cell receptor (beta chain) was recorded at least ten times. The antigen remains unidentified. J lost 6 bases, V lost 3 bases, and 6 bases had no gene match. Germline V lookup: CDR1 SGHRS, CDR2 YFSETQ. This CDR3 spans 15 amino acids. With duration under 3 months, ophthalmopathy was active: Clinical Activity Score at least 3, NOSPECS at least 4. Diagnoses used clinical symptoms, serum thyroxine and TRAb, thyroid ultrasound and orbital computed tomography. The record originates from a study of T cells in Graves' hyperthyroidism and ophthalmopathy. RNA transcripts yielded amplified TCR beta CDR3 regions. A set of HTBI primers served as the primers for a first-round RT-PCR of the TCR CDR3. TCRdb passed the multiplex PCR reads through MiXCR, listing each CDR3 protein once. The sample carries about 600,000 distinct CDR3 sequences, roughly 15% recorded once. General study findings and limits: Before onset, by a median of approximately 6.8 months, the model predicted ophthalmopathy. Blood also showed most of the thyroid clonotypes that were expanded above 0.001.

The chain uses TRBV5-1 and TRBJ2-1; 10 bases map to TRBD2. The origin of this receptor is a woman in her forties or fifties with Graves' ophthalmopathy. The sequenced material came from blood. CDR3 nucleotides: TGCGCCAGCAGCTCAGCGGGAGGGCCCTTCAATGAGCAGTTCTTC. Amino acid sequence: CASSSAGGPFNEQFF.